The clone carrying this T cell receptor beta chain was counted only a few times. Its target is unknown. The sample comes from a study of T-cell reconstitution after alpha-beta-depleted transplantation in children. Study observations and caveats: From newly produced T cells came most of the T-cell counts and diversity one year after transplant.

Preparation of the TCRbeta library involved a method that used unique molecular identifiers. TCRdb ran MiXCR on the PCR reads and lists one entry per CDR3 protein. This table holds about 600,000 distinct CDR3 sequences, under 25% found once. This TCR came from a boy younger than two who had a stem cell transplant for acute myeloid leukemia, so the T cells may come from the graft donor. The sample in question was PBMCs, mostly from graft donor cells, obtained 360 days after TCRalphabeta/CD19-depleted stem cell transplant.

The CDR3 is CASTKRYTDTQYF. CDR3 nucleotides: TGCGCCAGCACCAAGCGGTACACAGATACGCAGTATTTT. The chain joins TRBV10-2 to TRBJ2-3; tentative D call: TRBD2 (5 bases). Trimming shortened V by 7 bases and J by 2 bases, and 10 bases separated the two germline ends. From germline, CDR1 is WSHSY and CDR2 SAAADI. This CDR3 has 13 amino acids.